A single sample is the source of the 24 T cell receptor beta chains below, sequenced in a study of cytomegalovirus exposure and HLA in healthy donors. Repertoires were generated with immunoSEQ multiplex PCR, while TCRdb's copy carries only in-frame clones and drops some. The sample gives 150,000 to 200,000 clones, more than 75% of which show up once; about 1.6% is in the top ten. Sequences were obtained from PBMCs. These receptors were obtained from a woman aged 18-29 years in good health and CMV-seronegative.

This chain links TRBV5-6 with TRBJ2-2; 12 bases are a match to TRBD2. Trimming cost V 4 bases and J 4 bases; bases outside gene matches: 14. There are 19 residues in the CDR3. Germline V gene sequence: CDR1 SGHDT, CDR2 YYEEEE. CDR3 sequence (DNA): TGTGCCAGCAGCCTAAAGACTAGCGGGAGAAAGGCATCCACCGGGGAGCTGTTTTTT. This sequence encodes CASSLKTSGRKASTGELFF.

The V call is TRBV7-6, the J call TRBJ1-1; D call uncertain. Per germline, CDR1 SGHVS and CDR2 FNYEAQ. The V and J ends lost 5 bases and 1 base respectively, with 14 bases between them. The CDR3 has 15 residues. The chain's CDR3 is CASSPLVVGNTEAFF. Written as DNA, the CDR3 is TGTGCCAGCAGCCCTCTTGTAGTCGGGAACACTGAAGCTTTCTTT.

This rearrangement joins TRBV5-4 to TRBJ2-3; 13 nucleotides match TRBD2. The junction had 6 bases not matched to a gene; V was cut back by 4 bases and J by 4 bases. Germline V gives CDR1 SGHNT, CDR2 YYREEE (reference sequence). The CDR3 extends over 16 amino acids. CDR3 residues: CASSPRTSGGADTQYF. The CDR3 DNA is TGTGCCAGCAGCCCCAGGACTAGCGGGGGTGCAGATACGCAGTATTTT.

The CDR3 DNA sequence: TGTGCCAGCAGCCGTACTCTCGGGAGGGCGGGATACGAGCAGTACTTC. This gives the protein CASSRTLGRAGYEQYF. The chain couples TRBV7-6 to TRBJ2-7; 8 bases map to TRBD2. The CDR3 consists of 16 residues. The germline CDR1 and CDR2 sequences are SGHVS and FNYEAQ. Trimming took 5 bases from V and 4 from J; bases not matched to a gene: 13.

The chain joins TRBV7-2 to TRBJ2-2; D is undetermined. CDR1 is SGHTA and CDR2 is FQGNSA in the germline V gene. Trimming took off 6 bases at V and 4 bases at J, with 9 bases between the two ends. The CDR3 totals 13 residues. CDR3 nucleotide sequence: TGTGCCAGCAGGATACCGAGCACCGGGGAGCTGTTTTTT. Translated, it gives CASRIPSTGELFF. Full variable domain (rest looked up from reference TRBV7-2 and TRBJ2-2): GAGVSQSPSNKVTEKGKDVELRCDPISGHTALYWYRQSLGQGLEFLIYFQGNSAPDKSGLPSDRFSAERTGGSVSTLTIQRTQQEDSAVYLCASRIPSTGELFFGEGSRLTVL.

The CDR3 here is CASSPVVRETAYEQYF. The CDR3 DNA is TGTGCCAGCTCACCAGTGGTGCGGGAGACTGCTTACGAGCAGTACTTC. This chain connects TRBV18 to TRBJ2-7; TRBD2 matches 7 bases. The J segment lost 4 bases and the V segment lost 2 bases, leaving 11 bases of the junction unmatched. Germline V CDR1 and CDR2: KGHSH, LQKENI. The CDR3 covers 16 residues.

The chain uses TRBV15 and TRBJ1-4; D perhaps matches TRBD1 (6 bases). CDR3 length: 15 residues. In germline, CDR1 is LNHNV, CDR2 YYDKDF (reference sequence). V was clipped by 4 bases and J by 8 bases, with 17 bases between them. The CDR3 reads CATSTDYRDGEKLFF. The CDR3 region has the DNA TGTGCCACCAGCACCGATTACAGGGATGGCGAAAAACTGTTTTTT.

The rearrangement joins TRBV6-1 to TRBJ1-1, with unresolved D. Germline lookup yields CDR1 MNHNS and CDR2 SASEGT. V lost 6 bases, J lost 0 bases, and 8 bases lay in between. The CDR3 covers 13 residues. The CDR3 here is CASRESMNTEAFF. CDR3 bases: TGTGCCAGCAGGGAAAGCATGAACACTGAAGCTTTCTTT.

This clone was counted only a few times. The chain links TRBV5-1 to TRBJ1-1; 9 bases map to TRBD1. The CDR3 spans 13 residues. Looked up from germline, CDR1 is SGHRS and CDR2 is YFSETQ. V gave up 2 bases and J gave up 7 bases; unmatched junction bases: 3. In DNA, the CDR3 is TGCGCCAGCAGCTTTGGACAGGGGCTTGAAGCTTTCTTT. It yields the protein CASSFGQGLEAFF.

V usage is TRBV21-1 and J usage is TRBJ2-1; the D call of TRBD2 is as the table states it, not checked on the DNA. TRBV21-1 is designated a pseudogene. This CDR3 is 17 amino acids long. The CDR3 DNA follows: TGTGCCAGCAGCAAAGGTCCACTAGCGGGATCCTACAATGAGCAGTTCTTC. Protein sequence: CASSKGPLAGSYNEQFF.

The chain carries TRBV6-5 and TRBJ1-1; 10 nucleotides align to TRBD1. Germline V gene sequence: CDR1 MNHEY, CDR2 SVGAGI. Unmatched junction bases numbered 14, after V lost 7 bases and J lost 12 bases. CDR3 size: 14 residues. CDR3 in DNA: TGTGCCAGCAAAGGGGGACAGGGGTCCCAAAACTCTTTCTTT. It is translated as CASKGGQGSQNSFF.

This chain joins TRBV6-5 and TRBJ1-2, with 9 nucleotides matching TRBD1. The CDR3 has 15 amino acids. The J segment lost 2 bases and the V segment lost 6 bases, leaving 7 bases of the junction unmatched. Per the germline V gene, CDR1 is MNHEY and CDR2 is SVGAGI. CDR3 amino acids: CASSQLDRGNYGYTF. In DNA form, the CDR3 reads TGTGCCAGCAGCCAATTGGACAGGGGCAACTATGGCTACACCTTC.

The chain joins TRBV5-1 to TRBJ1-6, with 7 nucleotides matching TRBD1. Germline V CDR1 and CDR2: SGHRS, YFSETQ. The V gene end was trimmed by 2 bases and the J gene end by 5 bases; junction bases not matched to a gene: 7. This CDR3 has 16 residues. CDR3 protein: CASSLTGVLDNSPLHF. In DNA, the CDR3 is TGCGCCAGCAGCTTAACAGGGGTTTTGGATAATTCACCCCTCCACTTT.

This clone was observed a few times. The chain combines TRBV27 with TRBJ1-2; 9 bases fit TRBD1. V trimming: 5 bases; J trimming: 5 bases; junction bases outside the gene matches: 9. Per the germline V gene, CDR1 is MNHEY and CDR2 is SMNVEV (reference sequence). The CDR3 runs to 15 residues. CDR3 residues: CASSRSGTGLYGYTF. CDR3 DNA sequence: TGTGCCAGCAGTCGATCCGGGACAGGGCTATATGGCTACACCTTC.

This rearrangement joins TRBV7-6 to TRBJ1-1; D is unclear. The germline V gene has CDR1 SGHVS and CDR2 FNYEAQ. This CDR3 is 17 amino acids long. Trimming took 5 bases from V and 1 from J, leaving 20 bases between them. Here the CDR3 DNA reads TGTGCCAGCAGCACCCCAGGTGGCGACCTTTCGAACACTGAAGCTTTCTTT. Protein product: CASSTPGGDLSNTEAFF.

The chain carries TRBV5-1 and TRBJ2-1, with D maybe TRBD2 (6 bases). Trimming removed 4 bases at V and 2 bases at J, with 13 bases between. This CDR3 comprises 15 residues. Germline V lookup: CDR1 SGHRS, CDR2 YFSETQ. In nucleotides, the CDR3 is TGCGCCAGCAGCGCAACTAGCATTGCCTACAATGAGCAGTTCTTC. Protein: CASSATSIAYNEQFF.

Concerning this clone: The same CDR3 arises from other DNA sequences in this sample as well. The V and J genes are TRBV7-9 and TRBJ2-7; 8 bases fit TRBD1. This CDR3 has 17 amino acids. J gave up 4 bases and V 2 bases, and 13 bases lay outside the gene matches. Germline-derived CDR1 and CDR2 are SEHNR and FQNEAQ (reference sequence). The CDR3 spells CASSLPFGQGAEYEQYF. The DNA of the CDR3 is TGTGCCAGCAGCTTACCATTCGGACAGGGTGCTGAATACGAGCAGTACTTC.

The V and J genes are TRBV7-9 and TRBJ1-1; 9 bases fit TRBD1. Germline CDR1 and CDR2: SEHNR and FQNEAQ (reference sequence). This CDR3 region has 15 residues. Trimming took 5 bases from V and 4 from J; bases not matched to a gene: 8. The DNA for the CDR3 is TGTGCCAGCAGCCCTCGGACAGGGGTTATCACTGAAGCTTTCTTT. It is translated as CASSPRTGVITEAFF.

V gene TRBV7-9 combines with J gene TRBJ1-1, with 7 bases that match TRBD1. The CDR3 contains 14 residues. Germline V gene sequence: CDR1 SEHNR, CDR2 FQNEAQ (reference sequence). V lost 3 bases and J lost 5; bases outside the gene matches: 6. The CDR3 protein is CASSFAGGYTEAFF. CDR3 bases: TGTGCCAGCAGCTTTGCAGGGGGATATACTGAAGCTTTCTTT.

This chain uses TRBV7-2 with TRBJ2-7; 9 bases match TRBD2. The CDR3 totals 16 residues. CDR1 is SGHTA, CDR2 FQGNSA, per germline. V dropped 2 bases and J dropped 2; count of bases not matched to a gene: 7. This CDR3 is CASSLYPAGGPYEQYF. The CDR3 region has the DNA TGTGCCAGCAGCTTATATCCAGCGGGGGGCCCCTACGAGCAGTACTTC. The complete variable domain, with remaining parts taken from reference TRBV7-2 and TRBJ2-7, reads GAGVSQSPSNKVTEKGKDVELRCDPISGHTALYWYRQSLGQGLEFLIYFQGNSAPDKSGLPSDRFSAERTGGSVSTLTIQRTQQEDSAVYLCASSLYPAGGPYEQYFGPGTRLTVT.

In this sample, this clone turned up once. This chain links TRBV6-4 with TRBJ2-2, with D perhaps TRBD2 (6 bases). CDR1 and CDR2 (germline): MRHNA, SNTAGT. Deletions cut 0 bases from V and 6 bases from J, with 14 bases between. The CDR3 extends over 16 amino acids. CDR3: CASSDSGGLGAGELFF. In DNA form, the CDR3 reads TGTGCCAGCAGTGACTCTGGAGGGCTGGGCGCCGGGGAGCTGTTTTTT.

The CDR3 reads CASSASGVLSGETQYF. The DNA for the CDR3 is TGCGCCAGCAGCGCCAGCGGGGTCCTTTCGGGAGAGACCCAGTACTTC. J is TRBJ2-5 and V is TRBV5-1; 7 bases agree with TRBD2. The CDR3 is 16 amino acids. CDR1 is SGHRS and CDR2 is YFSETQ in the germline V gene. J lost 4 bases, V lost 4 bases, and 13 bases had no gene match. The full variable domain, rest sourced from reference TRBV5-1 and TRBJ2-5, is KAGVTQTPRYLIKTRGQQVTLSCSPISGHRSVSWYQQTPGQGLQFLFEYFSETQRNKGNFPGRFSGRQFSNSRSEMNVSTLELGDSALYLCASSASGVLSGETQYFGPGTRLLVL.

About this clone itself: Germline and junction disagree at one end, which may indicate a read error. The chain recombines TRBV5-1 with TRBJ2-1; D not certain. CDR3 length: 11 amino acids. Per the germline V gene, CDR1 is SGHRS and CDR2 is YFSETQ. CDR3 loop: CASSLGANFVF. In nucleotides, the CDR3 is TGCGCCAGCAGCTTGGGGGCCAATTTCGTCTTC.

The genes are TRBV13 and TRBJ1-1; D not resolved. The ends were cut back, 6 bases at V and 3 bases at J, with 20 bases in the middle. The length of the CDR3 is 16 residues. CDR1 and CDR2 (germline): PRHDT, FYEKMQ (reference sequence). The CDR3 loop reads CASSPTGPFVDTEAFF. In DNA form, the CDR3 reads TGTGCCAGCAGTCCCACCGGTCCTTTCGTCGACACTGAAGCTTTCTTT.